The sequence of this T cell receptor (beta chain) was determined in a study of blood T cells in healthy people across ages. Study-wide points: Older age went with lower TCR beta diversity per million T cells, in a roughly linear way.

With 4 bases clipped from V and 11 bases from J, the junction kept 15 bases outside the gene matches. This CDR3 spans 15 amino acids. Germline CDR1 reads LGHNA; CDR2 reads YNFKEQ. For this clonotype: Its antigen remains unidentified.

Using a J-beta primer mix together with a sample-barcoded 5' primer, a second PCR was run for roughly 7 to 11 cycles. TCRdb re-analysed the 5' RACE reads in MiXCR, keeping a single row per CDR3 protein. The sample has 600,000 or so distinct CDR3 sequences, approximately 30% seen once. The sequencing input was blood. This chain uses TRBV4-2 with TRBJ2-5, with 8 bases lining up with TRBD2. The receptor was derived from a woman of 80 years or more in good health. The CDR3 loop is CASSLTGTRGGEQYF. CDR3 in DNA: TGTGCCAGCAGCCTAACCGGGACACGGGGGGGAGAGCAGTACTTC.